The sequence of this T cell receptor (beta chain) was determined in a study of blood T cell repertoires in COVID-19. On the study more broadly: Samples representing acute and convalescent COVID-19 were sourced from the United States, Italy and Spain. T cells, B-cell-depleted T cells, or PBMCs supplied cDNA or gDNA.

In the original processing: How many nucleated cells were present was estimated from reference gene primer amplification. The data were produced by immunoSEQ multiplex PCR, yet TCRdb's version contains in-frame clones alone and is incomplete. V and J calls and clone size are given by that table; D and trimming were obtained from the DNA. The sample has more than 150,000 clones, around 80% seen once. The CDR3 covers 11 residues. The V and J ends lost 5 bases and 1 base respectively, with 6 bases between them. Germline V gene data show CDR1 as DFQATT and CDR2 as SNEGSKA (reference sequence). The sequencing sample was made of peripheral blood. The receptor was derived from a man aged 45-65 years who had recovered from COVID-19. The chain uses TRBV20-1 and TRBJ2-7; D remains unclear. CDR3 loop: CSAPYSYEQYF. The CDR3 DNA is TGCAGTGCTCCCTATTCCTACGAGCAGTACTTC.